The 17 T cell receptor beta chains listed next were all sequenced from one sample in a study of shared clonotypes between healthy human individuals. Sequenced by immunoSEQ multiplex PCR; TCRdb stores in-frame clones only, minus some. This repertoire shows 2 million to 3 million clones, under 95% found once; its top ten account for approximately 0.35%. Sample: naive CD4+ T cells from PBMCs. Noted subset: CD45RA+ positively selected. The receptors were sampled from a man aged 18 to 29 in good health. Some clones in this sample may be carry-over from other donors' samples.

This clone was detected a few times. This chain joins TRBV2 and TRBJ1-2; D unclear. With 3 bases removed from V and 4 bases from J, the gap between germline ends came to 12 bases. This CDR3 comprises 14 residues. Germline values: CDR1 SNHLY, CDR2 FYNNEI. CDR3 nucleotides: TGTGCCAGCAGTGACCCAGCAGGTCTCTATGGCTACACCTTC. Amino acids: CASSDPAGLYGYTF.

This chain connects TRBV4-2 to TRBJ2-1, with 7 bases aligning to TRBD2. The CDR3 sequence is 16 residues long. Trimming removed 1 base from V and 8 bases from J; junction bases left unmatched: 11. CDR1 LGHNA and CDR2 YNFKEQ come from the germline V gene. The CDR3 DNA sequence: TGTGCCAGCAGCCAAGCGTCTCGCGGGACTACAGATGAGCAGTTCTTC. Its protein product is CASSQASRGTTDEQFF.

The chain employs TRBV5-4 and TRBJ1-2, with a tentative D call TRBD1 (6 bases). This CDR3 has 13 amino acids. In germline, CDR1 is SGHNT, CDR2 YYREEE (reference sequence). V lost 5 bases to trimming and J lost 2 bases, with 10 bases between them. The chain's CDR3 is CASSIDRNYGYTF. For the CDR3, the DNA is TGTGCCAGCAGTATAGACAGGAACTATGGCTACACCTTC.

The CDR3 region is CASSPRNWAADTQYF. The CDR3 coding sequence is TGTGCCAGCAGCCCACGGAACTGGGCCGCAGATACGCAGTATTTT. The chain couples TRBV7-9 to TRBJ2-3, with no clear D. In germline, CDR1 is SEHNR, CDR2 FQNEAQ (reference sequence). V lost 5 bases to trimming and J lost 4 bases, with 16 bases between them. The CDR3 loop spans 15 amino acids. Full variable domain (missing parts from reference TRBV7-9 and TRBJ2-3): DTGVSQNPRHKITKRGQNVTFRCDPISEHNRLYWYRQTLGQGPEFLTYFQNEAQLEKSRLLSDRFSAERPKGSFSTLEIQRTEQGDSAMYLCASSPRNWAADTQYFGPGTRLTVL.

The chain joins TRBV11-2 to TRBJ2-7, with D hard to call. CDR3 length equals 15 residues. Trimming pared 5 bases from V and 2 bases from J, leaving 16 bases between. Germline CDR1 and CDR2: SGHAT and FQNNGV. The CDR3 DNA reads TGTGCCAGCAGCGCAGTATCCGGCAGGACCTACGAGCAGTACTTC. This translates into CASSAVSGRTYEQYF.

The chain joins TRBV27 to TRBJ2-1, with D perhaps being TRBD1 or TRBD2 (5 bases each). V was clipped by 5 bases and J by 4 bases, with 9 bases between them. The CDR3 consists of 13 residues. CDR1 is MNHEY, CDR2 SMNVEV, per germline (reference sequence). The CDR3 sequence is CASSRQRYNEQFF. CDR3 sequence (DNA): TGTGCCAGCAGTCGACAGCGGTACAATGAGCAGTTCTTC.

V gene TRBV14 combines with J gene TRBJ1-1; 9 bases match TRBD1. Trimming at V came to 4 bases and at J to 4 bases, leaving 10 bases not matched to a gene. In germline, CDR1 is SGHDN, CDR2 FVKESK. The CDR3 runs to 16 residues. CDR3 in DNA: TGTGCCAGCAGCCGTCCCGGGACAGGGACGGCCACTGAAGCTTTCTTT. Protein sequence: CASSRPGTGTATEAFF.

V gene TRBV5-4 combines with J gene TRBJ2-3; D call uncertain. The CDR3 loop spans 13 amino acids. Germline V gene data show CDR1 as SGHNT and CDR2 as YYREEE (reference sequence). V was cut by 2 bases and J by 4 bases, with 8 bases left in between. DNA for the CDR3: TGTGCCAGCAGCTTCCCTTCCTCAGATACGCAGTATTTT. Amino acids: CASSFPSSDTQYF.

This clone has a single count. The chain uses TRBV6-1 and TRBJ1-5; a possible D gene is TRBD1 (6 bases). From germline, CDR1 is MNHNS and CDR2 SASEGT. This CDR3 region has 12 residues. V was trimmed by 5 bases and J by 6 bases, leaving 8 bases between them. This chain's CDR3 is CASSTGTQPQHF. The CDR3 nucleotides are TGTGCCAGCAGTACAGGGACTCAGCCCCAGCATTTT.

CDR3 in amino acids: CASSSPNRAFF. CDR3 nucleotides: TGTGCCAGCAGTAGCCCCAATCGGGCTTTCTTT. The chain links TRBV28 to TRBJ1-1; D not resolved. V was clipped by 5 bases and J by 11 bases, with 12 bases between them. Germline values: CDR1 MDHEN, CDR2 SYDVKM. There are 11 residues in the CDR3.

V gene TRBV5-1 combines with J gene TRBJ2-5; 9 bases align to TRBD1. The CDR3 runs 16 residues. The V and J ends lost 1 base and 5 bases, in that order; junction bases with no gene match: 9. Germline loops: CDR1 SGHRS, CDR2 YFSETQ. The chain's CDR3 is CASSLPGTGYRETQYF. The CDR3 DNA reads TGCGCCAGCAGCTTGCCTGGGACAGGGTACCGGGAGACCCAGTACTTC.

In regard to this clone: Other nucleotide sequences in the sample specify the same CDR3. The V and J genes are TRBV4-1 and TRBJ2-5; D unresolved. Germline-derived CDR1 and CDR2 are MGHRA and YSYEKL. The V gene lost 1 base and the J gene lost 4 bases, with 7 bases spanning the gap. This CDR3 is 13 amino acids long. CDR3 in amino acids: CASSQGLLETQYF. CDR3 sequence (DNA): TGCGCCAGCAGCCAAGGGCTTCTAGAGACCCAGTACTTC.

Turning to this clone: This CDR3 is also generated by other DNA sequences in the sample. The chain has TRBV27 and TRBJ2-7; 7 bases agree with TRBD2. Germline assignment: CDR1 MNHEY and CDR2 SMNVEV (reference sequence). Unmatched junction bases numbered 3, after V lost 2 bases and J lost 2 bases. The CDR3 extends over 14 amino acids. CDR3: CASSLGGRAYEQYF. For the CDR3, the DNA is TGTGCCAGCAGTTTAGGTGGGAGGGCCTACGAGCAGTACTTC.

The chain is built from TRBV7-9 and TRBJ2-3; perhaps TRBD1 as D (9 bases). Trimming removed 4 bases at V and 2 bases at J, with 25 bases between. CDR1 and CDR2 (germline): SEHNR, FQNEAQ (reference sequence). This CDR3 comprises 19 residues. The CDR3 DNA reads TGTGCCAGCAGCTCAAACAGGGGGCCCAGCGGGAGTGTCACAGATACGCAGTATTTT. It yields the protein CASSSNRGPSGSVTDTQYF. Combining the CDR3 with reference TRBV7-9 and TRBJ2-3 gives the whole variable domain DTGVSQNPRHKITKRGQNVTFRCDPISEHNRLYWYRQTLGQGPEFLTYFQNEAQLEKSRLLSDRFSAERPKGSFSTLEIQRTEQGDSAMYLCASSSNRGPSGSVTDTQYFGPGTRLTVL.

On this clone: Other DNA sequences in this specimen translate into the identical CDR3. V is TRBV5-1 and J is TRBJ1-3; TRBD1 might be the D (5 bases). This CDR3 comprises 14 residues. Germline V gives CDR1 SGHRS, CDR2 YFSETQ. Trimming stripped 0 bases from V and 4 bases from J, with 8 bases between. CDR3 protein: CASSLAGIGNTIYF. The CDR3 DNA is TGCGCCAGCAGCTTGGCAGGGATAGGAAACACCATATATTTT. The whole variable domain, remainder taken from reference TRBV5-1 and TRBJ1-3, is KAGVTQTPRYLIKTRGQQVTLSCSPISGHRSVSWYQQTPGQGLQFLFEYFSETQRNKGNFPGRFSGRQFSNSRSEMNVSTLELGDSALYLCASSLAGIGNTIYFGEGSWLTVV.

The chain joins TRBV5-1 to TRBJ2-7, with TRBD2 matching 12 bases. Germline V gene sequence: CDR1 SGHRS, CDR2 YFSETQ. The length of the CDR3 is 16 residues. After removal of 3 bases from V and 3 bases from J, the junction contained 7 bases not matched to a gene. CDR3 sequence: CASSSSGTSGFYEQYF. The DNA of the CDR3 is TGCGCCAGCAGCTCCTCCGGGACTAGCGGGTTCTACGAGCAGTACTTC.

The CDR3 is CASSLAPGRVYEQYF. The CDR3 DNA follows: TGTGCCAGCAGCTTGGCCCCGGGGAGGGTCTACGAGCAGTACTTC. The rearrangement uses TRBV5-8 and TRBJ2-7; 7 nucleotides align to TRBD2. V trimming: 0 bases; J trimming: 3 bases; junction bases outside the gene matches: 6. Per the germline V gene, CDR1 is SGHTS and CDR2 is YDEGEE. The CDR3 spans 15 residues.